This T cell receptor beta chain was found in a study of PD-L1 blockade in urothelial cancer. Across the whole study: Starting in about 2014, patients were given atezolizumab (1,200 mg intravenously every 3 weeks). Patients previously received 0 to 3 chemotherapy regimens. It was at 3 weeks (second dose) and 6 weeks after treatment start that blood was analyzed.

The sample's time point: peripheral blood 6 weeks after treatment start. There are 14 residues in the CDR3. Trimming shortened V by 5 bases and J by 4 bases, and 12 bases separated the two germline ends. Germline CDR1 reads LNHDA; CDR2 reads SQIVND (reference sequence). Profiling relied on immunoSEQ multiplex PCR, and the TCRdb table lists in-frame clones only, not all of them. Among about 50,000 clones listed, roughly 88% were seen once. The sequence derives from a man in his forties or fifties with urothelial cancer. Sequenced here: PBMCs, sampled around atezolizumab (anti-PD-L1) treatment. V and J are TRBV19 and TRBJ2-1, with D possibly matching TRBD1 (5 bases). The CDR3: CASSLGQVYNEQFF. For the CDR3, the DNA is TGTGCCAGTAGTCTTGGACAAGTATACAATGAGCAGTTCTTC. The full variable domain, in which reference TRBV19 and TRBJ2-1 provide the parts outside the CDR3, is DGGITQSPKYLFRKEGQNVTLSCEQNLNHDAMYWYRQDPGQGLRLIYYSQIVNDFQKGDIAEGYSVSREKKESFPLTVTSAQKNPTAFYLCASSLGQVYNEQFFGPGTRLTVL.